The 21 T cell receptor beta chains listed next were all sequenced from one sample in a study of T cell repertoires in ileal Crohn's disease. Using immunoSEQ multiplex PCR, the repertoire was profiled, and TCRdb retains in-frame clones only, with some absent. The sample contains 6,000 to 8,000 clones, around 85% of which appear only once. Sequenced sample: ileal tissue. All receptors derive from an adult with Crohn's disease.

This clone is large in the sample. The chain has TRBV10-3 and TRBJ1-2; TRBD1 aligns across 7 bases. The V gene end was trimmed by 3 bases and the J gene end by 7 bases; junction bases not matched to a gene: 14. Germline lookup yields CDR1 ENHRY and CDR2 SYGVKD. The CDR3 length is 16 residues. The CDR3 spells CAISDIPGQEVVGYTF. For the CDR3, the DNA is TGTGCCATCAGTGATATCCCAGGACAGGAGGTCGTTGGCTACACCTTC.

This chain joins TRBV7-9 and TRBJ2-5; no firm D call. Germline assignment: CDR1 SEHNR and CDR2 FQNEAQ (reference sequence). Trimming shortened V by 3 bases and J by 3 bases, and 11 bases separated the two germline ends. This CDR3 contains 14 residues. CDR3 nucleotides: TGTGCCAGCAGCTTTACGGTCGAGAAAGAGACCCAGTACTTC. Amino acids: CASSFTVEKETQYF.

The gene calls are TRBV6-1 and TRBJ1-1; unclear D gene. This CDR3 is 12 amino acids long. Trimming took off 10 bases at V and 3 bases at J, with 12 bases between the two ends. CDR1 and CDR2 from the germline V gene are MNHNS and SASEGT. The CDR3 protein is CATLGWYTEAFF. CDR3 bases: TGTGCCACCCTCGGGTGGTACACTGAAGCTTTCTTT.

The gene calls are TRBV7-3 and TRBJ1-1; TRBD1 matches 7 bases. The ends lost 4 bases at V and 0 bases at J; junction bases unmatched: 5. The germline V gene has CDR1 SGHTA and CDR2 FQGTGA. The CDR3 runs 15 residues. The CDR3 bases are TGTGCCAGCAGCTCCCGACAGGGAATGAACACTGAAGCTTTCTTT. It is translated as CASSSRQGMNTEAFF.

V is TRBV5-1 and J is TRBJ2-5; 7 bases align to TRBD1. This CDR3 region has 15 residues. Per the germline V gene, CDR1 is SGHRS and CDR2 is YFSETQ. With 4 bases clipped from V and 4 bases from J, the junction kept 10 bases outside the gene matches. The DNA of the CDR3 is TGCGCCAGCAGCCCTACTGACAGGGACGGAGAGACCCAGTACTTC. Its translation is CASSPTDRDGETQYF. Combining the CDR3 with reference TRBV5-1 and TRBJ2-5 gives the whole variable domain KAGVTQTPRYLIKTRGQQVTLSCSPISGHRSVSWYQQTPGQGLQFLFEYFSETQRNKGNFPGRFSGRQFSNSRSEMNVSTLELGDSALYLCASSPTDRDGETQYFGPGTRLLVL.

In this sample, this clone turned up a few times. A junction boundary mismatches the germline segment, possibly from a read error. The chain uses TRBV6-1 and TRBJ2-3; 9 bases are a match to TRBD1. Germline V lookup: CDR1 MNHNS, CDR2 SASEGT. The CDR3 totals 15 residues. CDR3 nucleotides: TGTGCCAGCAGGGAAGACAGGGGGTTTGGAGATACGCAGTATTTT. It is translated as CASREDRGFGDTQYF.

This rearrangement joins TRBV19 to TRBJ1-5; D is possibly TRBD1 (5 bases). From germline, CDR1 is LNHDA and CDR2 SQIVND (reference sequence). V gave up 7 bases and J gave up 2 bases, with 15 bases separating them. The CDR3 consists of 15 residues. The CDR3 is CASTGSPRGNQPQHF. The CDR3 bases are TGTGCCAGTACCGGTTCCCCCAGGGGCAATCAGCCCCAGCATTTT.

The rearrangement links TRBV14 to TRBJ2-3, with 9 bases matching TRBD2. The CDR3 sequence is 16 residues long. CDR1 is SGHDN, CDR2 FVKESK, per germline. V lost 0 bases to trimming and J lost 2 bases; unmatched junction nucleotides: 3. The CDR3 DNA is TGTGCCAGCAGCCAAGATCGCGGGAGGGTCACAGATACGCAGTATTTT. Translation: CASSQDRGRVTDTQYF.

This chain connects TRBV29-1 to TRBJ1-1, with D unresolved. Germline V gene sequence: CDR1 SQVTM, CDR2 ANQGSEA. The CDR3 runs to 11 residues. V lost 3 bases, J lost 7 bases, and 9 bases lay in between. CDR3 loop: CSVDGSNEAFF. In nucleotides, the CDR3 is TGCAGCGTTGACGGGTCGAATGAAGCTTTCTTT.

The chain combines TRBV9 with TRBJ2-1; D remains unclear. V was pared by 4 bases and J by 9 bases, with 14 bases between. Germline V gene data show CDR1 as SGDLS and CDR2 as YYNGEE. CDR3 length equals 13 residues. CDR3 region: CASSIQALGEQFF. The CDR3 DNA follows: TGTGCCAGCAGCATCCAGGCTCTTGGTGAGCAGTTCTTC.

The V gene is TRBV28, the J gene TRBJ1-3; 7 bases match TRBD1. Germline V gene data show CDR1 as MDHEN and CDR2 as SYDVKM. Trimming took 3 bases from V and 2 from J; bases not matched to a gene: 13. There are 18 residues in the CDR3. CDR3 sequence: CASSFPRDRAEPGNTIYF. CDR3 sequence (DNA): TGTGCCAGCAGTTTCCCCCGGGACAGAGCGGAGCCTGGAAACACCATATATTTT.

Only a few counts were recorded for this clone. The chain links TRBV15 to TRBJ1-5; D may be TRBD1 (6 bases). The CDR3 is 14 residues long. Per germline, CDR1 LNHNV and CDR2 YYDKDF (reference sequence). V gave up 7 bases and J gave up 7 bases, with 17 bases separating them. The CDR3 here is CATTLGGRDQPQHF. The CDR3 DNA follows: TGTGCCACCACCCTGGGGGGGCGCGACCAGCCCCAGCATTTT. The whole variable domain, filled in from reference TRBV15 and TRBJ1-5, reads DAMVIQNPRYQVTQFGKPVTLSCSQTLNHNVMYWYQQKSSQAPKLLFHYYDKDFNNEADTPDNFQSRRPNTSFCFLDIRSPGLGDTAMYLCATTLGGRDQPQHFGDGTRLSIL.

The CDR3 loop reads CASKTGSNYGYTF. DNA of the CDR3: TGTGCCAGCAAGACAGGGTCTAACTATGGCTACACCTTC. The rearrangement joins TRBV2 to TRBJ1-2; 7 bases are shared with TRBD1. The V and J ends lost 7 bases and 0 bases, in that order; junction bases with no gene match: 2. CDR1 SNHLY and CDR2 FYNNEI come from the germline V gene. This CDR3 is built from 13 residues.

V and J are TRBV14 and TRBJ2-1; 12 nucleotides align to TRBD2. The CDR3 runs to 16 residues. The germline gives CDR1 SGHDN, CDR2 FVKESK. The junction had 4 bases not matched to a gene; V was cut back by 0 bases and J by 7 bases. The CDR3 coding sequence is TGTGCCAGCAGCCAAGATCTGGGACTAGCGGGTAATGAGCAGTTCTTC. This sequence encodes CASSQDLGLAGNEQFF.

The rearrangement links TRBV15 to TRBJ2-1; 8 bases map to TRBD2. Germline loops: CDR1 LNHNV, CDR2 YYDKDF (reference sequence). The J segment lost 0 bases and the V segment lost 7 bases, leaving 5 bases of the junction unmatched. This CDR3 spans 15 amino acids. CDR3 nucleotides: TGTGCCACCACCCCCAGCGGGGGCTCCTACAATGAGCAGTTCTTC. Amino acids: CATTPSGGSYNEQFF.

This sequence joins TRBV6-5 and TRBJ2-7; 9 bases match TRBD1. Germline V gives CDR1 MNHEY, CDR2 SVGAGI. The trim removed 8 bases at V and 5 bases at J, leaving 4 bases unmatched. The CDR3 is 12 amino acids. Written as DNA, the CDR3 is TGTGCCAGCGGGACAGGGCTCAACGAGCAGTACTTC. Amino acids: CASGTGLNEQYF.

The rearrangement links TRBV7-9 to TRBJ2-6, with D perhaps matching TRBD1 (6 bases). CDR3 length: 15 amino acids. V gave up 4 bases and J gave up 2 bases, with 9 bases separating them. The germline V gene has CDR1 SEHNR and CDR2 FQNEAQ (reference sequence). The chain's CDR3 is CASSSHRAGANVLTF. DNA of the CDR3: TGTGCCAGCAGCTCCCACAGGGCTGGGGCCAACGTCCTGACTTTC.

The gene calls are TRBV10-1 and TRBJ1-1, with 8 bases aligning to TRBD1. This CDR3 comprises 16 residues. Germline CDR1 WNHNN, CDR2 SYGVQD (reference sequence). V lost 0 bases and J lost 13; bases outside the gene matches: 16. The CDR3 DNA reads TGCGCCAGCAGTGAGTCGATGCGGGACAGGTATTTGAAAGGTTTCTTT. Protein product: CASSESMRDRYLKGFF.

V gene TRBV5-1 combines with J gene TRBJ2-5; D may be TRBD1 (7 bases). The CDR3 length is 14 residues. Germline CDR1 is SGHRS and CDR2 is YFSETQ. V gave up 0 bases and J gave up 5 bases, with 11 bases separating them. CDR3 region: CASSLVQGRETQYF. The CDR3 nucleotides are TGCGCCAGCAGCTTGGTACAGGGGAGGGAGACCCAGTACTTC.

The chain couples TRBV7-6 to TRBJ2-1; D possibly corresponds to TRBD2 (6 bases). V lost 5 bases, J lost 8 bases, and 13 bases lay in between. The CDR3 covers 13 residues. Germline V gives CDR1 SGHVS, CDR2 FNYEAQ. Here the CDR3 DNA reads TGTGCCAGCAGCGGAGGGTGGGAGGATGAGCAGTTCTTC. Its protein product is CASSGGWEDEQFF.

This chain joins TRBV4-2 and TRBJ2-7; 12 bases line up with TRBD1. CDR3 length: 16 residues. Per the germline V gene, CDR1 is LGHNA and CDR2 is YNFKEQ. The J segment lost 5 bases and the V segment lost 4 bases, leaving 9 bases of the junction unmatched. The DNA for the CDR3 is TGTGCCAGCAGCCTGTCCGGGGGACAGGGGGCTCACGAGCAGTACTTC. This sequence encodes CASSLSGGQGAHEQYF.